What follows are 28 T cell receptor beta chains derived from one specimen sequenced in a study of CD8 T cells in Susac syndrome. With random hexamers, about 0.45 to 1 ug RNA was reverse transcribed. TCRdb ran MiXCR on the immunoSEQ multiplex PCR reads and lists one entry per CDR3 protein. The table lists 95,000 to 150,000 distinct CDR3 sequences, approximately 93% of them singletons. Sequences were obtained from CD8+ T cells from PBMCs. The origin of the receptors is a human donor with multiple sclerosis.

In DNA form, the CDR3 reads TGTGCCAGCAGCTTAGGGGCCGAAAAACTGTTTTTT. This gives the protein CASSLGAEKLFF. The V gene is TRBV7-9, the J gene TRBJ1-4, with D uncertain. Trimming shortened V by 1 base and J by 8 bases, and 5 bases separated the two germline ends. The CDR3 consists of 12 residues. The germline V gene encodes CDR1 SEHNR and CDR2 FQNEAQ (reference sequence).

The V and J genes are TRBV7-2 and TRBJ2-2; 12 bases fit TRBD2. V was clipped by 5 bases and J by 8 bases; unmatched bases: 6. Per the germline V gene, CDR1 is SGHTA and CDR2 is FQGNSA. This CDR3 is built from 15 residues. CDR3 sequence reads: CASSPLAGGLGELFF. CDR3 sequence (DNA): TGTGCCAGCAGCCCCCTAGCGGGGGGGCTGGGGGAGCTGTTTTTT.

The chain recombines TRBV7-9 with TRBJ1-6, with 9 bases aligning to TRBD1. The junction had 6 bases not matched to a gene; V was cut back by 5 bases and J by 7 bases. The CDR3 runs 15 residues. Per germline, CDR1 SEHNR and CDR2 FQNEAQ (reference sequence). DNA for the CDR3: TGTGCCAGCAGCCCTAGGGACAGGGCGAATTCACCCCTCCACTTT. Translation gives CASSPRDRANSPLHF.

The chain recombines TRBV18 with TRBJ2-7, with D perhaps TRBD1 (5 bases). Germline V gives CDR1 KGHSH, CDR2 LQKENI. The CDR3 runs 12 residues. Between the trimmed V and J ends, which lost 3 bases and 4 bases, there was a span of 7 bases. The CDR3 coding sequence is TGTGCCAGCTCACCGGACAAGTACGAGCAGTACGTC. It translates to CASSPDKYEQYV.

This clonotype appeared a single time. This rearrangement joins TRBV6-5 to TRBJ2-7; 8 bases map to TRBD2. V lost 2 bases to trimming and J lost 2 bases; unmatched junction nucleotides: 5. Germline assignment: CDR1 MNHEY and CDR2 SVGAGI. The CDR3 contains 15 residues. The CDR3 spells CASSYDGGATYEQYF. The CDR3 nucleotides read TGTGCCAGCAGTTACGACGGGGGGGCCACCTACGAGCAGTACTTC.

The DNA of the CDR3 is TGTGCCAGCAGCTTCGTGGTTATCGAGCAGTTCTTC. It translates to CASSFVVIEQFF. V and J are TRBV7-9 and TRBJ2-1; D gene ambiguous. The CDR3 length is 12 residues. From germline, CDR1 is SEHNR and CDR2 FQNEAQ (reference sequence). V was shortened by 3 bases and J by 10 bases, with 10 bases between the two germline ends.

This chain connects TRBV7-9 to TRBJ2-5, with 7 bases lining up with TRBD2. The CDR3 runs 14 residues. With V trimmed by 3 bases and J by 1 base, 2 bases remained unmatched. Germline-derived CDR1 and CDR2 are SEHNR and FQNEAQ (reference sequence). CDR3 residues: CASSFPSGQETQYF. CDR3 DNA sequence: TGTGCCAGCAGCTTCCCTAGCGGCCAAGAGACCCAGTACTTC.

V gene TRBV7-9 combines with J gene TRBJ2-5; 11 nucleotides match TRBD2. J lost 5 bases, V lost 7 bases, and 6 bases had no gene match. CDR1 and CDR2 from the germline V gene are SEHNR and FQNEAQ (reference sequence). The CDR3 length is 14 residues. The CDR3 sequence: CASKTSGETETQYF. CDR3 sequence (DNA): TGTGCCAGCAAGACTAGCGGGGAAACGGAGACCCAGTACTTC.

The V and J genes are TRBV5-1 and TRBJ1-1; the D is unclear. Trimming left V 4 bases short and J 7 bases short, with 11 bases between. Looked up from germline, CDR1 is SGHRS and CDR2 is YFSETQ. The CDR3 loop spans 12 amino acids. CDR3 sequence (DNA): TGCGCCAGCAGCCTGACGGATTTTGAAGCTTTCTTT. It yields the protein CASSLTDFEAFF.

CDR3 in amino acids: CASSLVPPGHVHEKLFF. The CDR3 nucleotides read TGTGCCAGCAGCTTAGTCCCACCGGGACACGTACATGAAAAACTGTTTTTT. This rearrangement joins TRBV7-6 to TRBJ1-4; possibly TRBD1 for D (6 bases). The CDR3 length is 17 residues. The germline gives CDR1 SGHVS, CDR2 FNYEAQ. Trimming removed 1 base from V and 6 bases from J, with 18 bases in between. The whole variable domain, filled in from reference TRBV7-6 and TRBJ1-4, reads GAGVSQSPRYKVTKRGQDVALRCDPISGHVSLYWYRQALGQGPEFLTYFNYEAQQDKSGLPNDRFSAERPEGSISTLTIQRTEQRDSAMYRCASSLVPPGHVHEKLFFGSGTQLSVL.

V is TRBV14 and J is TRBJ2-3; TRBD2 matches 7 bases. The CDR3 length is 17 residues. Per germline, CDR1 SGHDN and CDR2 FVKESK. The V and J ends lost 0 bases and 2 bases, in that order; junction bases with no gene match: 8. The CDR3 DNA reads as TGTGCCAGCAGCCAAGAACGCCTAGCGGATGTCACAGATACGCAGTATTTT. Its translation: CASSQERLADVTDTQYF.

This clonotype appeared a few times. The chain carries TRBV6-1 and TRBJ2-1; 11 nucleotides agree with TRBD2. V shed 3 bases, J shed 6 bases, and the junction held 1 base outside the gene matches. The CDR3 consists of 14 residues. CDR1 is MNHNS, CDR2 SASEGT, per germline. The CDR3 DNA follows: TGTGCCAGCAGTGACCTAGCGGGAGGCAATGAGCAGTTCTTC. It is translated as CASSDLAGGNEQFF.

The J gene is TRBJ2-5, the V gene TRBV20-1; D is uncertain. The V end was cut by 0 bases, the J end by 5 bases, with 16 bases between. CDR3 length: 15 residues. The germline gives CDR1 DFQATT, CDR2 SNEGSKA (reference sequence). The CDR3 sequence is CSARDERPQAETQYF. The CDR3 DNA follows: TGCAGTGCTAGAGATGAGCGTCCCCAGGCGGAGACCCAGTACTTC.

The J gene is TRBJ1-6, the V gene TRBV25-1; 7 nucleotides match TRBD1. V shed 2 bases and J 10 bases; nucleotides not matched to a gene: 8. The germline gives CDR1 MGHDK, CDR2 SYGVNS. The CDR3 totals 15 residues. CDR3 DNA: TGTGCCAGCAGTGAACCCGACAGGGCTCGGTCACCCCTCCACTTT. This sequence encodes CASSEPDRARSPLHF.

The gene calls are TRBV27 and TRBJ1-1; no reliable D call. Germline CDR1 MNHEY, CDR2 SMNVEV (reference sequence). The CDR3 sequence is 14 residues long. The germline V and J ends were trimmed by 3 bases and 0 bases, with 8 bases remaining between them. Here the CDR3 DNA reads TGTGCCAGCAGTTTTCGGGGAATGAACACTGAAGCTTTCTTT. Protein: CASSFRGMNTEAFF.

This chain links TRBV15 with TRBJ2-5, with no clear D. The CDR3 covers 14 residues. V lost 0 bases, J lost 4 bases, and 9 bases lay in between. Germline V gene sequence: CDR1 LNHNV, CDR2 YYDKDF (reference sequence). Written as DNA, the CDR3 is TGTGCCACCAGCAGAGAAACACGGAGAGAGACCCAGTACTTC. Protein: CATSRETRRETQYF. Complete variable domain (other parts from reference TRBV15 and TRBJ2-5): DAMVIQNPRYQVTQFGKPVTLSCSQTLNHNVMYWYQQKSSQAPKLLFHYYDKDFNNEADTPDNFQSRRPNTSFCFLDIRSPGLGDTAMYLCATSRETRRETQYFGPGTRLLVL.

The chain links TRBV9 to TRBJ1-2; a possible D gene is TRBD1 (6 bases). The CDR3 is made up of 16 amino acids. Germline CDR1 and CDR2: SGDLS and YYNGEE. Trimming took 4 bases from V and 3 from J, leaving 19 bases between them. CDR3 sequence: CASSHEAGHLDYGYTF. CDR3 coding DNA: TGTGCCAGCAGCCATGAGGCGGGACACCTGGACTATGGCTACACCTTC.

This clonotype has a handful of counts. The chain joins TRBV12-3 or TRBV12-4 to TRBJ2-7; the D is unclear. The CDR3 covers 12 residues. V lost 0 bases to trimming and J lost 6 bases, with 6 bases between them. The CDR3 DNA follows: TGTGCCAGCAGTTTAGCGAGGCCCGAGCAGTACTTC. Its translation is CASSLARPEQYF.

This chain links TRBV12-3 or TRBV12-4 with TRBJ1-3, with unresolved D. The length of the CDR3 is 16 residues. Trimming left V 6 bases short and J 8 bases short, with 23 bases between. CDR3 protein: CASRYRALYPPDTIYF. As DNA, the CDR3 is TGTGCCAGCAGATATAGGGCCTTATACCCACCAGACACCATATATTTT.

CDR3 sequence: CASSIAGYLDQPQHF. The DNA of the CDR3 is TGTGCCAGTAGTATCGCAGGTTACCTCGATCAGCCCCAGCATTTT. This sequence joins TRBV19 and TRBJ1-5; D gene unclear. The CDR3 has 15 amino acids. The germline V gene has CDR1 LNHDA and CDR2 SQIVND (reference sequence). The ends were cut back, 3 bases at V and 5 bases at J, with 14 bases in the middle.

This chain connects TRBV4-1 to TRBJ2-1, with a tentative D call TRBD2 (7 bases). Per germline, CDR1 MGHRA and CDR2 YSYEKL. The CDR3 length is 16 residues. Between the trimmed V and J ends, which lost 2 bases and 6 bases, there was a span of 17 bases. CDR3 bases: TGCGCCAGCAGCCAAAGCCCCCGAGGGGGGGGCAATGAGCAGTTCTTC. This sequence encodes CASSQSPRGGGNEQFF.

This clonotype was detected once. The CDR3 bases are TGCAGTGCTAGAGATCTAGCTAGCGGACACAATGAGCAGTTCTTC. Translating gives CSARDLASGHNEQFF. This chain joins TRBV20-1 and TRBJ2-1; 7 positions match TRBD2. Unmatched junction bases numbered 7, after V lost 0 bases and J lost 5 bases. CDR1 is DFQATT, CDR2 SNEGSKA, per germline (reference sequence). This CDR3 is built from 15 residues.

V is TRBV24-1 and J is TRBJ1-5, with 9 positions matching TRBD1. Trimming at V came to 3 bases and at J to 1 base, leaving 21 bases not matched to a gene. CDR3 length: 22 amino acids. Germline-derived CDR1 and CDR2 are KGHDR and SFDVKD. As DNA, the CDR3 is TGTGCCACCAGTGATCCACAAGGGAGACAGGGGGTAACCCCTGGGAGCAATCAGCCCCAGCATTTT. Amino acids: CATSDPQGRQGVTPGSNQPQHF.

The V and J genes are TRBV29-1 and TRBJ2-3, with 8 bases that match TRBD1. Trimming cost V 0 bases and J 4 bases; bases outside gene matches: 9. Germline lookup yields CDR1 SQVTM and CDR2 ANQGSEA. CDR3 size: 16 residues. CDR3 in DNA: TGCAGCGTTGAAGATCGGGTCAGGGGGCCTTCAGATACGCAGTATTTT. Its translation: CSVEDRVRGPSDTQYF.

This clonotype came up once. This chain uses TRBV13 with TRBJ2-3; D remains unclear. Germline V gene sequence: CDR1 PRHDT, CDR2 FYEKMQ (reference sequence). The CDR3 totals 15 residues. V was trimmed by 5 bases and J by 4 bases, leaving 16 bases between them. In DNA form, the CDR3 reads TGTGCCAGCAGCGAACAGCTGGCGAGAGCAGATACGCAGTATTTT. Protein: CASSEQLARADTQYF.

The rearrangement joins TRBV5-6 to TRBJ2-7; TRBD2 might be the D (5 bases). The CDR3 contains 14 residues. The germline gives CDR1 SGHDT, CDR2 YYEEEE. Deletions cut 2 bases from V and 6 bases from J, with 15 bases between. The CDR3 nucleotides are TGTGCCAGCAGCTTTGGGTCCGGGAAGGGCGAGCAGTACGTC. It translates to CASSFGSGKGEQYV.

V usage is TRBV4-1 and J usage is TRBJ2-5, with 7 bases lining up with TRBD2. Germline V gene sequence: CDR1 MGHRA, CDR2 YSYEKL. V dropped 4 bases and J dropped 5; count of bases not matched to a gene: 7. The CDR3 is made up of 14 amino acids. The CDR3 region has the DNA TGCGCCAGCAGCCTTGGACTAGGGGCCGAGACCCAGTACTTC. Translation gives CASSLGLGAETQYF.

J is TRBJ2-2 and V is TRBV6-5; TRBD1 matches 9 bases. The CDR3 spans 16 residues. Per the germline V gene, CDR1 is MNHEY and CDR2 is SVGAGI. V dropped 2 bases and J dropped 3; count of bases not matched to a gene: 4. Here the CDR3 DNA reads TGTGCCAGCAGTTACCCGGGACAGGGTGACACCGGGGAGCTGTTTTTT. Amino acid sequence: CASSYPGQGDTGELFF.